The T cell receptor (beta chain) under discussion was sequenced for a study of low-dose radiotherapy and immunotherapy resistance in tumors. Study background: Oral administration of aspirin 300 mg daily occurred for four cycles, commencing at cycle 1 day 1.

With TRAV- and TRBV-specific primers, first-strand cDNA was made, covering the alpha and beta chains. The authors ran roughly 20 PCR cycles to amplify TCRs with a constant-region primer and V-primer adapter. In vitro transcription served to amplify the mRNA that had been isolated. TCRdb used MiXCR to reprocess the reads, holding one entry per CDR3 protein. The top ten clones hold more than 10% of a sample with roughly 95,000 distinct CDR3 sequences, under 25% of them seen once. The CDR3 has 14 amino acids. V lost 10 bases to trimming and J lost 4 bases; unmatched junction nucleotides: 10. Specified time point: after trial treatment. The treatment: LDRT plus nivolumab, ipilimumab, low-dose cyclophosphamide and aspirin (RACIN trial). Donors received a regimen that comprised nivolumab, ipilimumab, aspirin, low-dose cyclophosphamide and low-dose radiotherapy. Patients deemed eligible presented with advanced solid tumors lacking tumor-infiltrating lymphocytes.

The sequence derives from a female donor with ovarian cancer. This specimen was PBMCs, taken after low-dose radiotherapy plus immunotherapy. V is TRBV12-3 or TRBV12-4 and J is TRBJ1-1, with 9 nucleotides matching TRBD1. The CDR3 coding sequence is TGTGCCACCCTCCAATTACAGGGGGCCACTGAAGCTTTCTTT. Its protein product is CATLQLQGATEAFF.